The clone carrying this TCR beta chain was picked up a small number of times. Its target is not known. This sample was taken from a study of T cells after yellow fever vaccination. Study-level background: For low cell numbers, libraries were made with SMART-Seq v4 Ultra Low Input. The study's findings and limits: There was a possibility that FACS-sorted repertoires contained abundant clonotypes contaminating from the bulk population.

TCRdb itself ran the 5' RACE reads through MiXCR, one entry per CDR3 protein. Of roughly 240,000 distinct CDR3 sequences listed, approximately 6.3% are singletons. V lost 0 bases to trimming and J lost 5 bases, with 7 bases between them. The CDR3 is 13 residues long. Per the germline V gene, CDR1 is SGHTA and CDR2 is FQGNSA. The chain uses TRBV7-2 and TRBJ2-5; D tentatively reads TRBD1 or TRBD2 (5 bases each). The source material was CD4+ T cells sorted from PBMCs, sampled on the day of the yellow fever booster vaccination. This TCR came from a man in his thirties or forties who received the YFV17D yellow fever vaccine. This CDR3 reads CASSLAGTETQYF. In DNA form, the CDR3 reads TGTGCCAGCAGCTTAGCGGGGACGGAGACCCAGTACTTC.